There are a few counts of the clone carrying this T cell receptor beta chain. Antigen specificity is unknown. The data belong to a study of T-cell memory formation after mild COVID-19. Findings of the study overall: Cross-reactive memory apparently joined, as some responding clones appeared in pre-infection memory. CD4+ contracting clones were found mainly in CM and EM, and CD8+ ones in EMRA.

After 5'RACE with constant-segment primers, TCR alpha and TCR beta cDNA libraries carrying sample barcodes and UMIs were obtained. One entry per CDR3 protein, called by TCRdb with MiXCR from the 5' RACE reads. The sample has approximately 300,000 distinct CDR3 sequences, 19% seen once. Source material: PBMCs or a T cell subset sorted from them (not recorded which). The TCR sequence derives from a man in his late teens or twenties who had mild COVID-19 (a few samples of this study predate the infection). Cell type and time point are not known.

The CDR3 here is CSAPFSGNTIYF. The CDR3 DNA sequence: TGCAGTGCGCCATTCTCTGGAAACACCATATATTTT. The chain joins TRBV20-1 to TRBJ1-3; D remains unclear. V lost 6 bases to trimming and J lost 0 bases, with 6 bases between them. Germline V gene lookup returns CDR1 DFQATT and CDR2 SNEGSKA (reference sequence). The CDR3 has 12 residues.